The 17 T cell receptor beta chains below all came from one sample that was sequenced in a study of blood T cell repertoires in COVID-19. The method was immunoSEQ multiplex PCR; TCRdb's version includes in-frame clones alone and lacks a portion of them. The data show around 29,000 clones, with roughly nine tenths seen just once and about a tenth held by the top ten. The specimen sequenced was peripheral blood. These receptor sequences come from a human donor in a cohort sampled during active COVID-19.

The J gene is TRBJ2-5, the V gene TRBV5-8; TRBD2 agrees at 10 bases. V lost 3 bases, J lost 5 bases, and 7 bases stayed unmatched. Germline CDR1 reads SGHTS; CDR2 reads YDEGEE. The CDR3 sequence is 15 residues long. The CDR3 is CASSSGLAVGETQYF. The CDR3 region has the DNA TGTGCCAGCAGCTCAGGACTAGCGGTCGGGGAGACCCAGTACTTC.

The sample holds a few counts of this clone. The chain links TRBV9 to TRBJ2-2; 7 nucleotides align to TRBD2. V lost 4 bases to trimming and J lost 6 bases; unmatched junction nucleotides: 12. CDR3 size: 16 residues. Germline CDR1 and CDR2: SGDLS and YYNGEE. This chain's CDR3 is CASSPRREAVAGELFF. CDR3 nucleotides: TGTGCCAGCAGCCCCCGACGGGAGGCCGTCGCCGGGGAGCTGTTTTTT. The full variable domain, in which reference TRBV9 and TRBJ2-2 provide the parts outside the CDR3, is DSGVTQTPKHLITATGQRVTLRCSPRSGDLSVYWYQQSLDQGLQFLIQYYNGEERAKGNILERFSAQQFPDLHSELNLSSLELGDSALYFCASSPRREAVAGELFFGEGSRLTVL.

The chain employs TRBV18 and TRBJ2-5; 8 bases are a match to TRBD2. Trimming at V came to 1 base and at J to 5 bases, leaving 3 bases not matched to a gene. From germline, CDR1 is KGHSH and CDR2 LQKENI. This CDR3 contains 14 residues. The CDR3 DNA reads as TGTGCCAGCTCACCACTCTCTAGCGGGGAGACCCAGTACTTC. It is translated as CASSPLSSGETQYF.

This chain uses TRBV7-6 with TRBJ1-2; the match to TRBD1 covers 8 bases. The V gene end was trimmed by 4 bases and the J gene end by 8 bases; junction bases not matched to a gene: 12. The CDR3 length is 15 residues. Germline values: CDR1 SGHVS, CDR2 FNYEAQ. The CDR3 spells CASSSQQGRGQGYTF. The CDR3 DNA is TGTGCCAGCAGCTCCCAGCAGGGCAGGGGGCAGGGCTACACCTTC.

The chain couples TRBV3-1 (or the pseudogene TRBV3-2) to TRBJ1-1, with D possibly matching TRBD1 (6 bases). Trimming pared 6 bases from V and 5 bases from J, leaving 13 bases between. The CDR3 is 13 residues long. Germline V gene lookup returns CDR1 LGHDT and CDR2 YNNKEL (reference sequence). Here the CDR3 DNA reads TGTGCCAGCAGACCCACACAGGGTACTGAAGCTTTCTTT. It specifies CASRPTQGTEAFF.

This sequence joins TRBV5-1 and TRBJ1-1; D may be TRBD1 (5 bases). There are 14 residues in the CDR3. Between the trimmed V and J ends, which lost 4 bases and 5 bases, there was a span of 15 bases. Germline V lookup: CDR1 SGHRS, CDR2 YFSETQ. The CDR3: CASSPVMGGTEAFF. CDR3 sequence (DNA): TGCGCCAGCAGCCCGGTTATGGGGGGGACTGAAGCTTTCTTT.

This clone was seen only a few times. The CDR3 spells CASSPITRNTEAFF. In DNA, the CDR3 is TGTGCCAGCTCACCGATTACGCGCAACACTGAAGCTTTCTTT. This chain uses TRBV18 with TRBJ1-1; D not certain. The germline CDR1 and CDR2 sequences are KGHSH and LQKENI. The V gene lost 3 bases and the J gene lost 2 bases, with 10 bases spanning the gap. The CDR3 is made up of 14 amino acids.

The rearrangement links TRBV7-9 to TRBJ2-5; TRBD1 aligns across 9 bases. The CDR3 covers 15 residues. V shed 5 bases and J 5 bases; nucleotides not matched to a gene: 9. Germline CDR1 is SEHNR and CDR2 is FQNEAQ (reference sequence). The CDR3 nucleotides read TGTGCCAGCAGCACCAGGACAGGGGCTGTCGAGACCCAGTACTTC. It encodes CASSTRTGAVETQYF.

The chain carries TRBV27 and TRBJ1-1, with 8 bases that match TRBD1. Germline V gene lookup returns CDR1 MNHEY and CDR2 SMNVEV (reference sequence). The CDR3 sequence is 14 residues long. J lost 2 bases, V lost 6 bases, and 5 bases had no gene match. DNA of the CDR3: TGTGCCAGCAGCCTCCAGGGGGCTAACACTGAAGCTTTCTTT. Encoded protein: CASSLQGANTEAFF.

This rearrangement joins TRBV9 to TRBJ2-5, with 9 bases matching TRBD2. The germline V gene encodes CDR1 SGDLS and CDR2 YYNGEE. V trimming: 0 bases; J trimming: 1 base; junction bases outside the gene matches: 7. The CDR3 contains 17 residues. This CDR3 is CASSVEWLAGIQETQYF. The CDR3 DNA reads TGTGCCAGCAGCGTAGAGTGGCTAGCGGGGATCCAAGAGACCCAGTACTTC.

The genes are TRBV3-1 (or the pseudogene TRBV3-2) and TRBJ2-3; D is ambiguous. V was cut by 6 bases and J by 2 bases, with 15 bases left in between. From germline, CDR1 is LGHDT and CDR2 YNNKEL (reference sequence). The CDR3 is 15 residues long. CDR3 DNA sequence: TGTGCCAGCAGTCGTCGAGGCGGCTCCACAGATACGCAGTATTTT. This translates into CASSRRGGSTDTQYF.

The J gene is TRBJ1-1, the V gene TRBV11-3; D is uncertain. The CDR3 length is 13 residues. Between the trimmed V and J ends, which lost 5 bases and 3 bases, there was a span of 10 bases. Germline CDR1 SGHNT, CDR2 YENEEA. DNA of the CDR3: TGTGCCAGCAGCGGCCTCCGGGACACTGAAGCTTTCTTT. Its translation: CASSGLRDTEAFF. The full variable domain, with the rest looked up from reference TRBV11-3 and TRBJ1-1, is EAGVVQSPRYKIIEKKQPVAFWCNPISGHNTLYWYLQNLGQGPELLIRYENEEAVDDSQLPKDRFSAERLKGVDSTLKIQPAELGDSAVYLCASSGLRDTEAFFGQGTRLTVV.

In nucleotides, the CDR3 is TGTGCCAGCAGTGAGATCCGTACAGGGGATAATCAGCCCCAGCATTTT. Protein: CASSEIRTGDNQPQHF. The chain is built from TRBV2 and TRBJ1-5; 7 nucleotides match TRBD1. CDR1 SNHLY and CDR2 FYNNEI come from the germline V gene. The CDR3 is made up of 16 amino acids. V dropped 3 bases and J dropped 4; count of bases not matched to a gene: 9.

V and J are TRBV7-9 and TRBJ1-3; 7 nucleotides line up with TRBD1. V lost 5 bases, J lost 0 bases, and 4 bases stayed unmatched. Germline V gene data show CDR1 as SEHNR and CDR2 as FQNEAQ (reference sequence). The CDR3 is made up of 15 amino acids. The CDR3 is CASSPQGNSGNTIYF. As DNA, the CDR3 is TGTGCCAGCAGCCCACAGGGGAACTCTGGAAACACCATATATTTT.

V and J are TRBV2 and TRBJ1-2; TRBD1 aligns across 9 bases. CDR1 and CDR2 (germline): SNHLY, FYNNEI. The CDR3 runs to 15 residues. V shed 7 bases, J shed 2 bases, and the junction held 8 bases outside the gene matches. In DNA, the CDR3 is TGTGCCAGCAACCCCTCCGGGACAGGGAACTATGGCTACACCTTC. Translation: CASNPSGTGNYGYTF.

The J gene is TRBJ1-2, the V gene TRBV18; unclear D gene. Germline V gives CDR1 KGHSH, CDR2 LQKENI. Trimming removed 0 bases from V and 6 bases from J, with 14 bases in between. This CDR3 spans 15 amino acids. CDR3 DNA: TGTGCCAGCTCACCACCTGAGAGCCGAGGGAATGGCTACACCTTC. Its protein product is CASSPPESRGNGYTF.

This clone appeared a single time. This chain uses TRBV5-1 with TRBJ1-2; D possibly corresponds to TRBD1 (6 bases). Trimming shortened V by 5 bases and J by 8 bases, and 19 bases separated the two germline ends. CDR3 length equals 14 residues. In germline, CDR1 is SGHRS, CDR2 YFSETQ. CDR3 sequence: CASSREQGYGGYTF. CDR3 coding DNA: TGCGCCAGCAGTCGAGAACAGGGCTATGGAGGCTACACCTTC.